The following is a T cell receptor beta chain sequence with its context. The clone's antigen remains unknown. Within one base of it there is no much larger clone, and no base qualities were kept. The data stem from a study of cytomegalovirus exposure and HLA in healthy donors (dated by TCRdb to the late 2010s). Regarding the complete study: In an earlier analysis of 450 to 750 of the donors, about 260 Gb of sequence data and some 100 million unique TCR beta sequences from some 170 million T cells were reported. To study patterns of TCR occurrence, a later analysis re-analyzed previously published TCR beta repertoires from 700 or so donors and added high-resolution HLA genotyping. Genome-wide SNP genotypes for about 65% of the roughly 670 donors were used in a later genetic analysis, which treated that subset as a discovery cohort. All discovery cohort repertoires had been generated on a single sequencing platform. The later analysis used no new phenotypic data to find candidate immune exposures, relying instead on TCR beta sequences and their occurrence across donors. To predict cytomegalovirus infection status, the study combined high-throughput TCR immunosequencing, statistical association of individual TCRs with disease status, and machine learning. On average, about 240,000 unique TCR beta nucleotide sequences were sequenced per donor among about 400 genotyped donors of the cohort, with 15% to 20% of those sequences being non-productive. Donor age, sex, ethnicity and CMV serostatus were collected together with the repertoire data. Besides the first cohort of about 730 subjects, a separate validation cohort made up of 120 or so different subjects was used. The study was designed to test whether signatures of past pathogen exposure could be identified by cataloging public T cell receptors. An early release that covered about 640 HLA-typed donors contained approximately 300 gigabases of sequencing data and tens of millions of unique TCR sequences. About 5 DR-DQ haplotypes were handled as single units for association and clustering, since linkage in the cohort was strong. The T cell repertoires of several hundred subjects were profiled by immunosequencing and related to cytomegalovirus serostatus. An earlier analysis of a few hundred of the donors applied high-throughput TCR beta sequencing to assess whether each TCR beta V gene segment acted as functional or pseudogenic. Among the roughly 400 genotyped donors, around 79% belonged to the genetic ancestry cluster associated with self-reported Caucasian donors. HLA typing included class I and class II loci at four-digit resolution. The number of typed donors differed by locus: 629-630 for A, B, C, DRB1 and DQB1; 522 for DQA1; roughly 600 for DPA1; and 400 to 480 for DPB1.

In total, fewer than 750 healthy bone marrow donors made up the cohort. All cohort members were sampled while nominally healthy, although unrecorded immune exposures were likely present. The donor tested CMV seropositive and was one of the 289 seropositive cohort members. A peripheral blood sample was provided by each donor, and peripheral blood mononuclear cells were used for TCR beta sequencing. The Qiagen DNeasy Blood Extraction Kit was used to extract genomic DNA from the blood cell samples. The paper's findings and limits, for the study overall: Assigning TCR associations to individual alleles was difficult when HLA alleles, especially DR and DQ, strongly co-occurred. An association between a missense DCLRE1C variant and V-gene and J-gene trimming of TCR beta chains was found in a later genetic analysis and replicated in an independent cohort. Only TCR beta chains were sequenced in this cohort, and the absence of alpha or paired-chain data limited detectable features. Roughly uniform sequencing depth across donors was assumed in presence/absence analyses, although this assumption may not hold. Some IMGT-functional V segments, including TRBV6-2 and TRBV6-3, could not be distinguished by the 87-base-pair reads and were therefore excluded. Compared with the approximately 600-donor mean, donors in an Asian-associated ancestry cluster had fewer N-insertions in productive TCRs, according to a later genetic analysis. The study gave a list of 150 to 200 TCR beta chains associated with cytomegalovirus. Several of the top co-occurrence clusters appeared to be linked to parvovirus B19, influenza, CMV and Epstein-Barr virus, according to a later analysis. Because some donors lacked HLA typing at each locus, the association tests relied only on the typed subset. A later analysis found that most CMV-associated TCR beta chains appeared HLA-restricted, with HLA associations seemingly driven largely by CMV exposure. Cytomegalovirus status was reported to be diagnosed by the classifier with high specificity and sensitivity in both the original and validation cohorts. A cluster of highly shared sequence variants was judged likely to represent a technical artifact of the sequencing pipeline. In a later analysis, the rate of TCR association differed among HLA loci, with DRB1 alleles having the most associated TCRs and HLA-C alleles having the fewest. Because counts were too low, approximately 18 rarely observed V segments, including chromosome 9 orphons, were excluded from the earlier analysis of around 640 of the donors. Broadly in line with IMGT annotations, most TCR beta V segments showed up in productive rearrangements about 87% or about 30% of the time in an earlier analysis of around 600 of the donors. While some public TCRs were present in many individuals, most TCR sequences turned up only very rarely across donors. In a later analysis, HLA-associated TCR beta chains were found to be more clonally expanded and to have lower generation probabilities than equally common non-associated chains. A further reported finding was that TCR beta sequences accurately predicted the HLA-A and HLA-B alleles for most subjects in the first cohort. Specific HLA alleles were associated with 15,000 to 20,000 TCR beta sequences at a false discovery rate of 0.05 in a later analysis. Correlated functional status among segregating V segments might reflect linkage disequilibrium, but an unknown experimental factor could not be ruled out. The authors suggested that the approach could potentially be generalized to other disease states and immunological phenotypes. A few of the identified cytomegalovirus-associated TCR beta chains were confirmed in vitro to be specific for cytomegalovirus antigens. CMV serostatus was the only immune exposure information available for the cohort.

CDR1 SGHTS and CDR2 YDEGEE were looked up in the germline V gene. Its CDR3 holds 14 amino acids, cysteine through phenylalanine. Just CDR3 DNA is preserved here, 42 bases in frame from base 1. Relative to germline, V is missing 4 bases and J is missing 5 bases, with 5 bases of the junction outside any gene match. Libraries were made using the immunoSEQ multiplex PCR assay. For the multiplex PCR, a mixture combining 60 forward primers for TCR Vbeta segments and 13 reverse primers for TCR Jbeta segments was used. The CDR3 region of rearranged TCR beta genes was amplified from genomic DNA by a multiplex PCR assay. On the Illumina HiSeq System, the amplified TCR beta libraries were sequenced as 87-base-pair reads. In the authors' own workflow: Across the 670 or so repertoires, a later analysis counted tens of millions of unique TCR beta chains, roughly 11 million of which were shared by at least two donors. A nearest-neighbor algorithm error-corrected the raw reads and collapsed the reads into unique sequences, merging closely related sequences to remove PCR and sequencing errors. CDR3 sequences were aligned to IMGT reference sequences to assign V, D and J gene segments. For a sequence to be retained, a match of at least six nucleotides was required to both a V gene segment and a J gene segment. A rearrangement was called productive if the CDR3 had no stop codons and remained in frame with V and J, and every other rearrangement was called non-productive. Following IMGT convention, CDR3 was defined as the stretch from the second conserved V-encoded cysteine to the conserved J-encoded phenylalanine. Sequences without an unambiguous match to a single V gene segment were excluded from the earlier analysis of about 630 of the donors. An earlier analysis of some 500 of the donors classified V segments as functional when productive rearrangements were above 56.7% and as segregating when the standard deviation between donors was above 5%. A statistical classification framework was developed to diagnose cytomegalovirus status using the catalog of TCR beta chain sequences. In a later analysis, V and J genes were assigned by comparing TCR nucleotide sequences against IMGT/GENE-DB human TR gene sequences. In a later analysis, CDR3 sequences and most-parsimonious VDJ recombination scenarios were assigned using the TCRdist pipeline. In a later analysis, every TCR beta chain was defined by the combination of its CDR3 amino acid sequence and its V-gene family, and reads without a unique V-gene family were dropped. In a later analysis, around 650 highly shared, low-generation-probability nucleotide sequences were removed to address suspected cross-contamination and a sequencing artifact. In a later analysis, a clonal expansion index for each public chain was calculated from normalized within-repertoire ranks of inferred template counts. In a later analysis, generation probabilities were computed using a VDJ recombination model fitted to out-of-frame rearrangements, and the results were checked against IGoR. In a later analysis, hypergeometric tests were used to score TCR-TCR, TCR-HLA and TCR-CMV co-occurrence, with a repertoire-size bias correction applied to TCR pairs. In a later analysis, false discovery rates were estimated by permuting HLA or CMV assignments 20 times. In a later analysis, co-occurring TCRs were grouped using DBSCAN, and TCRdist sequence similarity was added for clustering within HLA-allele-positive subsets. For co-occurrence clustering, repertoires with fewer than 30,000 or more than 120,000 public chains were excluded, along with roughly five repertoires with anomalous nucleotide sharing. Sourced from immuneACCESS, this table was stored by TCRdb with only in-frame sequences that have V and J called. A share of the clones is absent; for the studies checked, an unresolved V gene accounts for under half, and the remainder has no known explanation. The DNA gave D and trimming, while V, J and clone size come from that table. For this sample there are around 89,000 clones; about 84% appear just once. Roughly 1.1% of the sample lies in the top ten.

This receptor chain uses TRBV5-8 and TRBJ1-5, and 8 junction bases match TRBD1. Sequencing was performed on PBMCs. This clonotype was sampled from a girl aged 2-10 years in good health and CMV-seropositive. The CDR3 loop reads CASSGPTGDQPQHF. The DNA sequence is TGTGCCAGCAGCGGCCCGACAGGGGATCAGCCCCAGCATTTT.